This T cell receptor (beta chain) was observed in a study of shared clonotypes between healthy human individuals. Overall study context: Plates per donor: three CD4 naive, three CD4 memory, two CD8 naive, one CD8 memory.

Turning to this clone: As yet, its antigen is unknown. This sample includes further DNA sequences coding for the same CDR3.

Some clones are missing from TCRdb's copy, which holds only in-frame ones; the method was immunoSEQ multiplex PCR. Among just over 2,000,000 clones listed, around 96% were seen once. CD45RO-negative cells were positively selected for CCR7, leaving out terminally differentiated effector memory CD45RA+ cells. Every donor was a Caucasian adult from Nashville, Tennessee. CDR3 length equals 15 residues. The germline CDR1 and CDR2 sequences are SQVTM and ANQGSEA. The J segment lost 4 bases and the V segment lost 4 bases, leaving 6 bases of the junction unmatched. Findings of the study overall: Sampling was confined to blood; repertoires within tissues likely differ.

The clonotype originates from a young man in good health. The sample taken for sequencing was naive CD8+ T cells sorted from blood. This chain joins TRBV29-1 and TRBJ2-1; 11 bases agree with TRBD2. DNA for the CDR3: TGCAGCGTTGGACTACTAGCGGGAGCTTACAATGAGCAGTTCTTC. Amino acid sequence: CSVGLLAGAYNEQFF.